A selection of T cell receptor beta chains follows, all from one sample in a study of cytomegalovirus exposure and HLA in healthy donors. Sequencing was performed with immunoSEQ multiplex PCR; in TCRdb, only in-frame clones are kept and a portion is missing. This table has fewer than 80,000 clones, approximately 71% appearing once. The sequenced material came from PBMCs. The origin of the receptors is a man aged 45 to 65 in good health and CMV-seropositive. The CDR3 runs from the conserved cysteine through the conserved F or W. D genes are given only for firm matches. Only part of the rows carry a size: once, few, many, or a class if the clone is expanded.

>TRBD1|TRBJ1-5|14|.|TRBV5-1
CASSVQGANQPQHF
TGCGCCAGCAGCGTACAGGGGGCCAATCAGCCCCAGCATTTT
>.|TRBJ2-7|14|.|TRBV6-5
CASSYSLEGGEQYF
TGTGCCAGCAGTTACTCGCTGGAGGGAGGCGAGCAGTACTTC
>.|TRBJ2-7|13|once|TRBV5-8
CASSLGRVVEQYF
TGTGCCAGCAGCTTGGGCCGGGTAGTCGAGCAGTACTTC
>TRBD1|TRBJ2-7|14|.|TRBV7-8
CASSSKGAAYEQYF
TGTGCCAGCAGCTCCAAGGGGGCAGCCTACGAGCAGTACTTC
>.|TRBJ2-7|17|few|TRBV7-9
CASSFGGSGQFSYEQYF
TGTGCCAGCAGCTTCGGGGGCTCGGGACAGTTCTCCTACGAGCAGTACTTC
>TRBD1|TRBJ1-1|14|few|TRBV30
CAWSVRGVNTEAFF
TGTGCCTGGAGCGTCAGGGGGGTGAACACTGAAGCTTTCTTT
>TRBD1|TRBJ1-2|16|once|TRBV15
CATSREPGTGRPGYTF
TGTGCCACCAGCAGAGAACCCGGGACAGGGCGACCTGGCTACACCTTC
>.|TRBJ1-4|13|.|TRBV30
CAWSKRTNEKLFF
TGTGCCTGGAGCAAGAGGACTAATGAAAAACTGTTTTTT
>TRBD1|TRBJ2-2|14|few|TRBV30
CAWVGQGYTGELFF
TGTGCCTGGGTAGGACAGGGCTACACCGGGGAGCTGTTTTTT
>TRBD1|TRBJ1-1|15|.|TRBV2
CASSESGTVNTEAFF
TGTGCCAGCAGTGAATCCGGGACAGTTAACACTGAAGCTTTCTTT
>.|TRBJ2-5|15|.|TRBV9
CASSANTGLGETQYF
TGTGCCAGCAGCGCAAATACAGGGTTGGGGGAGACCCAGTACTTC
>TRBD2|TRBJ2-1|16|.|TRBV7-9
CASSPVGGRSSDEQFF
TGTGCCAGCAGTCCTGTGGGCGGGAGGTCATCGGATGAGCAGTTCTTC
>.|TRBJ2-5|13|.|TRBV5-1
CASSLASAGTQYF
TGCGCCAGCAGCTTGGCTAGCGCCGGGACCCAGTACTTC
>TRBD2|TRBJ2-2|15|.|TRBV5-1
CASRSGGATTGELFF
TGCGCCAGCAGAAGCGGGGGGGCCACCACCGGGGAGCTGTTTTTT
>.|TRBJ2-3|12|few|TRBV6-5
CASSLDTDTQYF
TGTGCCAGCAGCTTAGACACAGATACGCAGTATTTT
>TRBD2|TRBJ2-7|14|.|TRBV14
CASSQGLAGYEQYF
TGTGCCAGCAGCCAGGGACTAGCTGGCTACGAGCAGTACTTC